This T cell receptor beta chain is from a study of CD8+ T cells in alopecia areata. The treatment: oral pan-JAK inhibitor, 5-10 mg twice daily. Reverse transcribed after extraction, RNA yielded cDNA as the sequencing template. Produced via immunoSEQ multiplex PCR; TCRdb's table is partial and in-frame only. Altogether roughly 190,000 clones are present, 60% being singletons, with the ten largest covering approximately 0.93%. This CDR3 is built from 14 residues. The V segment lost 8 bases and the J segment 8 bases; nucleotides outside the gene matches: 9. Germline CDR1 is SNHLY and CDR2 is FYNNEI. The chain carries TRBV2 and TRBJ2-1, with 10 bases fitting TRBD1. Material: CD4+ T cells sorted from blood, obtained at week 24, from a patient treated with tofacitinib. The sequence came from a human donor with alopecia areata. CDR3 in DNA: TGTGCCAGCGCCGGGGACAGGGGTTTGGATGAGCAGTTCTTC. It is translated as CASAGDRGLDEQFF. Based on the CDR3 plus reference TRBV2 and TRBJ2-1, the full variable domain is EPEVTQTPSHQVTQMGQEVILRCVPISNHLYFYWYRQILGQKVEFLVSFYNNEISEKSEIFDDQFSVERPDGSNFTLKIRSTKLEDSAMYFCASAGDRGLDEQFFGPGTRLTVL.